These 23 T cell receptor beta chains share one sample of origin, sequenced in a study of molecular identifiers for immune sequencing clone quantification. TCRdb analysed the PCR reads with MiXCR anew, one entry per CDR3 protein. In the table there are about 65,000 distinct CDR3 sequences, roughly 20% of which are singletons. The sequenced sample was naive CD8+ T cells from blood, with Jurkat cell RNA spiked in. Subset in this sample: FACS-sorted CD8+CD4-CCR7+CD45RA+ naive T cells. The receptor set was obtained from a human donor in good health. Some libraries in this study had Jurkat cell RNA spiked in.

This clonotype was seen ten or more times. V usage is TRBV7-2 and J usage is TRBJ1-1, with TRBD1 matching 9 bases. The CDR3 is 14 amino acids. Germline CDR1 SGHTA, CDR2 FQGNSA. V dropped 5 bases and J dropped 5; count of bases not matched to a gene: 6. CDR3 sequence: CASSLLTGGTEAFF. The CDR3 coding sequence is TGTGCCAGCAGCCTCCTGACAGGGGGAACTGAAGCTTTCTTT.

This clonotype was seen repeatedly, ten times or more. As DNA, the CDR3 is TGTGCCAGCAGCTTAGAAGGGACAACGTACGAGCAGTACTTC. Encoded protein: CASSLEGTTYEQYF. This rearrangement joins TRBV7-8 to TRBJ2-7; D is perhaps TRBD1 (6 bases). The CDR3 runs 14 residues. From germline, CDR1 is SGHVS and CDR2 FQNEAQ. The V end lost 1 base, the J end lost 4 bases, and 11 bases lay between the germline ends. Using reference TRBV7-8 and TRBJ2-7 for the parts outside the CDR3, the full variable domain is GAGVSQSPRYKVAKRGQDVALRCDPISGHVSLFWYQQALGQGPEFLTYFQNEAQLDKSGLPSDRFFAERPEGSVSTLKIQRTQQEDSAVYLCASSLEGTTYEQYFGPGTRLTVT.

A remark on this clonotype: The CDR3 does not close with the conserved phenylalanine or tryptophan, likely indicating a read error. The chain recombines TRBV6-5 with TRBJ2-3; maybe TRBD1 (6 bases). This CDR3 has 14 residues. The ends were cut back, 5 bases at V and 6 bases at J, with 15 bases in the middle. From germline, CDR1 is MNHEY and CDR2 SVGAGI. This chain's CDR3 is CASSKGQPRDTQYS. DNA of the CDR3: TGTGCCAGCAGTAAAGGACAGCCCAGGGATACGCAGTATTCT.

The chain recombines TRBV6-2 or TRBV6-3 with TRBJ2-1; maybe TRBD1 (5 bases). CDR3 length: 14 amino acids. Trimming shortened V by 3 bases and J by 1 base, and 7 bases separated the two germline ends. CDR1 and CDR2 (germline): MNHEY, SVGEGT. The CDR3 coding sequence is TGTGCCAGCAGTTATAGGGGTTCCTACAATGAGCAGTTCTTC. Amino acid sequence: CASSYRGSYNEQFF.

The J gene is TRBJ2-7, the V gene TRBV4-1, with 7 bases matching TRBD2. CDR3 length: 18 amino acids. CDR1 is MGHRA and CDR2 is YSYEKL in the germline V gene. V lost 1 base, J lost 4 bases, and 16 bases stayed unmatched. The CDR3 here is CASSQADRAGGRIYEQYF. CDR3 nucleotides: TGCGCCAGCAGCCAAGCGGACCGTGCAGGCGGGAGAATTTACGAGCAGTACTTC.

This clonotype was seen many times. J is TRBJ1-1 and V is TRBV3-1; no definite D call. V was clipped by 3 bases and J by 1 base, with 12 bases between them. Germline CDR1 reads LGHDT; CDR2 reads YNNKEL (reference sequence). This CDR3 is built from 15 residues. The CDR3 coding sequence is TGTGCCAGCAGCCAGGAGGTCACGGGGAACACTGAAGCTTTCTTT. This translates into CASSQEVTGNTEAFF.

The sample holds many counts of this clonotype. V is TRBV9 and J is TRBJ2-7; 7 nucleotides line up with TRBD2. The junction had 3 bases not matched to a gene; V was cut back by 2 bases and J by 1 base. The CDR3 runs 14 residues. Per germline, CDR1 SGDLS and CDR2 YYNGEE. The CDR3 DNA reads as TGTGCCAGCAGCGTTAGCGGGCCGTCCTACGAGCAGTACTTC. This codes for CASSVSGPSYEQYF. The complete variable domain, with remaining parts taken from reference TRBV9 and TRBJ2-7, reads DSGVTQTPKHLITATGQRVTLRCSPRSGDLSVYWYQQSLDQGLQFLIQYYNGEERAKGNILERFSAQQFPDLHSELNLSSLELGDSALYFCASSVSGPSYEQYFGPGTRLTVT.

This clonotype occurred a few times. The chain couples TRBV21-1 to TRBJ2-7; the table's D call of TRBD2 was not tested on the DNA. TRBV21-1 has pseudogene status. The CDR3 loop spans 15 amino acids. The CDR3 DNA follows: TGTGCCAGCAAGGAGACTAGCGGGCGATCCTACGAGCAGTACTTC. It encodes CASKETSGRSYEQYF.

With regard to this clonotype: This clone may be a read error of a much larger clone one base away. The V and J genes are TRBV12-3 or TRBV12-4 and TRBJ2-7; D possibly corresponds to TRBD2 (6 bases). The CDR3 has 13 amino acids. The CDR3 DNA follows: TGTGCCAGCGGTTTACCTAGCGCCCACGAGCAGTACTTC. It translates to CASGLPSAHEQYF.

The chain employs TRBV3-1 and TRBJ2-7; D is ambiguous. The V gene lost 1 base and the J gene lost 0 bases, with 7 bases spanning the gap. The germline CDR1 and CDR2 sequences are LGHDT and YNNKEL (reference sequence). The CDR3 covers 14 residues. CDR3 coding DNA: TGTGCCAGCAGCCAAGGTTTCAGCTCCTACGAGCAGTACTTC. Protein sequence: CASSQGFSSYEQYF.

This clonotype was counted only a few times. One junction end disagrees with the germline gene, perhaps due to a read error. This chain uses TRBV27 with TRBJ2-2, with a possible D match to TRBD2 (5 bases). The CDR3 runs 19 residues. Germline values: CDR1 MNHEY, CDR2 SMNVEV (reference sequence). The CDR3 region is CASSLKSGYFTPFTGELVF. The DNA for the CDR3 is TGTGCCAGCAGTTTAAAAAGCGGTTACTTCACTCCCTTCACCGGGGAGCTGGTTTTT.

This sequence joins TRBV7-8 and TRBJ2-7; D uncertain. CDR1 is SGHVS and CDR2 is FQNEAQ in the germline V gene. This CDR3 spans 14 amino acids. Trimming removed 4 bases from V and 1 base from J, with 11 bases in between. The CDR3: CASSSNGVSYEQYF. CDR3 sequence (DNA): TGTGCCAGCAGCTCAAATGGGGTATCCTACGAGCAGTACTTC.

This clonotype has a handful of counts. A read error may explain this, as a much larger clone is one base away. The CDR3 DNA is TGTGCCAGCAGCCCACTGGGGACCGCCTGCGAGCAGTACTTC. Its protein product is CASSPLGTACEQYF. The chain carries TRBV7-6 and TRBJ2-7; D possibly uses TRBD1 or TRBD2 (5 bases each). Germline CDR1 and CDR2: SGHVS and FNYEAQ. The CDR3 has 14 residues. V was pared by 5 bases and J by 6 bases, with 17 bases between.

This clonotype was found many times. The chain has TRBV7-8 and TRBJ2-7, with 13 nucleotides matching TRBD2. This CDR3 contains 17 residues. Germline CDR1 is SGHVS and CDR2 is FQNEAQ. V gave up 4 bases and J gave up 1 base; unmatched junction bases: 7. DNA for the CDR3: TGTGCCAGCAGCTCGACTAGCGGGAGGTTGGGTTCCTACGAGCAGTACTTC. Its protein is CASSSTSGRLGSYEQYF.

This clonotype was seen a handful of times. The chain joins TRBV10-3 to TRBJ2-7, with 7 bases identical to TRBD2. V lost 2 bases and J lost 6; bases outside the gene matches: 13. The length of the CDR3 is 16 residues. Germline CDR1 ENHRY, CDR2 SYGVKD. This CDR3 is CAISEPIRSGKCEQYF. In DNA form, the CDR3 reads TGTGCCATCAGTGAGCCCATACGCAGCGGGAAGTGCGAGCAGTACTTC.

This clonotype was seen repeatedly, ten times or more. This chain links TRBV7-8 with TRBJ2-3; 11 nucleotides align to TRBD2. The CDR3 is 15 amino acids. V lost 3 bases to trimming and J lost 6 bases; unmatched junction nucleotides: 5. The germline CDR1 and CDR2 sequences are SGHVS and FQNEAQ. The DNA for the CDR3 is TGTGCCAGCAGCTTGACTAGCGGGGTTTTTGATACGCAGTATTTT. Encoded protein: CASSLTSGVFDTQYF.

This clonotype was recorded at least ten times. CDR3 sequence reads: CASSLGYGQVNEKLFF. DNA for the CDR3: TGTGCCAGCAGCTTAGGCTACGGGCAGGTTAATGAAAAACTGTTTTTT. V gene TRBV7-9 combines with J gene TRBJ1-4; D uncertain. The CDR3 runs 16 residues. Germline CDR1 and CDR2: SEHNR and FQNEAQ (reference sequence). V dropped 1 base and J dropped 4 bases, with 13 bases sitting between them.

This clonotype has ten or more counts. This chain joins TRBV27 and TRBJ2-1; possibly TRBD1 or TRBD2 for D (5 bases each). Germline CDR1 reads MNHEY; CDR2 reads SMNVEV (reference sequence). V lost 5 bases and J lost 2, with 13 bases in between. The CDR3 extends over 15 amino acids. CDR3 DNA: TGTGCCAGCAGTCCCTGGGACGGAGCCTACAATGAGCAGTTCTTC. This sequence encodes CASSPWDGAYNEQFF.

This clonotype was picked up many times. The chain combines TRBV6-6 with TRBJ2-7, with TRBD2 matching 7 bases. The CDR3 has 15 amino acids. Per germline, CDR1 MNHNY and CDR2 SVGAGI (reference sequence). V was pared by 3 bases and J by 0 bases, with 5 bases of the junction left unmatched. The CDR3 DNA follows: TGTGCCAGCAGTTATTTCCTAGCGGACTCCTACGAGCAGTACTTC. It translates to CASSYFLADSYEQYF.

This clonotype was found many times. The J gene is TRBJ2-1, the V gene TRBV4-1; TRBD1 matches at 8 bases. The CDR3 consists of 21 residues. Germline assignment: CDR1 MGHRA and CDR2 YSYEKL. The V and J ends lost 5 bases and 2 bases, in that order; junction bases with no gene match: 23. The CDR3 DNA reads TGCGCCAGCAGCTACCGCCCGGACAGGGCCCGCTATGGAGTAACCTACAATGAGCAGTTCTTC. Amino acids: CASSYRPDRARYGVTYNEQFF.

The V and J genes are TRBV7-8 and TRBJ2-1; possibly TRBD2 for D (6 bases). The CDR3 contains 17 residues. Trimming pared 5 bases from V and 8 bases from J, leaving 25 bases between. In germline, CDR1 is SGHVS, CDR2 FQNEAQ. The chain's CDR3 is CASSLPEGPPSSDEQFF. The CDR3 DNA reads TGTGCCAGCAGCCTCCCGGAGGGTCCCCCAAGTAGTGATGAGCAGTTCTTC.

This clonotype was detected ten times or more. The J gene is TRBJ2-3, the V gene TRBV6-5; 7 nucleotides agree with TRBD1. The CDR3 covers 15 residues. Germline V CDR1 and CDR2: MNHEY, SVGAGI. With V trimmed by 4 bases and J by 2 bases, 6 bases remained unmatched. CDR3 region: CASSSRTGHTDTQYF. Written as DNA, the CDR3 is TGTGCCAGCAGTTCCAGGACAGGACACACAGATACGCAGTATTTT.

The gene calls are TRBV2 and TRBJ1-2, with 8 bases that match TRBD1. The CDR3 runs to 14 residues. CDR1 and CDR2 from the germline V gene are SNHLY and FYNNEI. Unmatched junction bases numbered 6, after V lost 2 bases and J lost 7 bases. The CDR3 sequence: CASSEFQGALGYTF. DNA for the CDR3: TGTGCCAGCAGTGAATTTCAGGGGGCACTTGGCTACACCTTC. The full variable domain, rest sourced from reference TRBV2 and TRBJ1-2, is EPEVTQTPSHQVTQMGQEVILRCVPISNHLYFYWYRQILGQKVEFLVSFYNNEISEKSEIFDDQFSVERPDGSNFTLKIRSTKLEDSAMYFCASSEFQGALGYTFGSGTRLTVV.